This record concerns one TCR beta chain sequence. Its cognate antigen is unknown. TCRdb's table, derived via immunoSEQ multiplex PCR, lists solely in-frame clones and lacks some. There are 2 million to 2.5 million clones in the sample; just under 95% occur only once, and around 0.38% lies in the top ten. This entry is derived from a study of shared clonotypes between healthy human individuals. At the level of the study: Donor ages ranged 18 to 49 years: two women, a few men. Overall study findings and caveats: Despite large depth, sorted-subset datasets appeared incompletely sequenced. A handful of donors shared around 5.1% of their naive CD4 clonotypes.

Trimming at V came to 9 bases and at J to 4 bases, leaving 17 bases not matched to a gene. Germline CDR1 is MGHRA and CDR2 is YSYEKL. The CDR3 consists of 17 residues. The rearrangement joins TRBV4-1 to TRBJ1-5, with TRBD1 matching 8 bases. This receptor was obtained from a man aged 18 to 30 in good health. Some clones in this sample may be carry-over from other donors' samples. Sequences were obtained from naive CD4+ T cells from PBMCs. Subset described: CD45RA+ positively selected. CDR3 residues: CARYKKEDRGPNQPQHF. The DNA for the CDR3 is TGCGCCAGATATAAAAAGGAAGACAGGGGCCCAAATCAGCCCCAGCATTTT.